What follows describes a single T cell receptor (beta chain). The sample originates from a study of T cells in localized non-small cell lung cancer. Assay: immunoSEQ multiplex PCR; the TCRdb copy retains only in-frame clones and omits some. The table shows tens of thousands of clones, with about nine tenths occurring only once. The V end lost 1 base, the J end lost 1 base, and 13 bases lay between the germline ends. This CDR3 region has 16 residues. Looked up from germline, CDR1 is SGHAT and CDR2 is FQNNGV. The chain has TRBV11-2 and TRBJ2-5, with D maybe TRBD2 (6 bases). Specimen: peripheral blood, collected before any cancer treatment. The clonotype originates from a female donor older than 55 with stage I squamous cell lung carcinoma. The CDR3 DNA follows: TGTGCCAGCAGCTTAGGCGTGGGGAGGCGCCAAGAGACCCAGTACTTC. Amino acid sequence: CASSLGVGRRQETQYF.